This paragraph covers one T cell receptor (beta chain) sequence. The antigen remains unidentified. This record belongs to a study of chemoradiotherapy in HPV16-positive cancers. The CDR3 loop spans 11 amino acids. V shed 3 bases and J shed 5 bases, with 4 bases lying between them. Repertoires were sampled repeatedly during chemoradiotherapy. Only in-frame clones appear in the TCRdb table, and some are missing; sequencing was by immunoSEQ multiplex PCR. The table includes about 8,100 clones, less than 85% detected once. Study results and caveats: During treatment, candidate HPV-specific clones and E7-related motifs expanded in tumor.

This sample was gathered from a patient who underwent chemoradiotherapy. V usage is TRBV23-1 and J usage is TRBJ1-1; D is unresolved. TRBV23-1 is an ORF, with its function uncertain. This receptor was obtained from a human donor with HPV-associated anogenital cancer. The CDR3 sequence is CASSHGTEAFF. For the CDR3, the DNA is TGCGCCAGCAGTCACGGGACTGAAGCTTTCTTT.